Below, 20 T cell receptor beta chains from the same sample are listed, as sequenced in a study of T cells in Graves' hyperthyroidism and ophthalmopathy. There were TCR beta CDR3 regions amplified from RNA transcripts. A first-round RT-PCR of the TCR CDR3 used the HTBI primer set. TCRdb reprocessed the multiplex PCR reads via MiXCR and lists one record per CDR3 protein. Of 450,000 to 650,000 distinct CDR3 sequences in the sample, about a sixth were seen once. The sequenced material came from blood. These receptors were obtained from a woman aged 18-30 years with Graves' ophthalmopathy.

V gene TRBV6-2 or TRBV6-3 combines with J gene TRBJ1-1, with D uncertain. Trimming shortened V by 6 bases and J by 5 bases, and 16 bases separated the two germline ends. CDR1 and CDR2 (germline): MNHEY, SVGEGT. This CDR3 comprises 14 residues. The DNA for the CDR3 is TGTGCCAGCAGCCTCGTCGGGGTGCGGACTGAAGCTTTCTTT. Residues: CASSLVGVRTEAFF.

Notes on this clonotype: A single base separates this from a much larger clone, so it may be a read error. The rearrangement joins TRBV19 to TRBJ1-1; the D is unclear. There are 13 residues in the CDR3. The germline V gene encodes CDR1 LNHDA and CDR2 SQIVND (reference sequence). This CDR3 is CDSRRRSNTEAFF. In DNA, the CDR3 is TGTGACAGCCGACGGCGCAGTAACACTGAAGCTTTCTTT.

This clonotype showed up just a few times. The chain has TRBV28 and TRBJ1-5, with 7 bases identical to TRBD1. Unmatched junction bases numbered 11, after V lost 5 bases and J lost 1 base. The CDR3 runs 17 residues. The germline CDR1 and CDR2 sequences are MDHEN and SYDVKM. The CDR3 loop reads CASSLPGQSGSNQPQHF. The CDR3 bases are TGTGCCAGCAGTCTCCCGGGACAGAGTGGGAGCAATCAGCCCCAGCATTTT.

This clonotype has a count of ten or more. The genes are TRBV7-9 and TRBJ1-1; D gene uncertain. The V gene lost 5 bases and the J gene lost 1 base, with 11 bases spanning the gap. Germline values: CDR1 SEHNR, CDR2 FQNEAQ (reference sequence). CDR3 length: 14 amino acids. The CDR3 DNA follows: TGTGCCAGCAGCCCCGCTCTGGGGAACACTGAAGCTTTCTTT. This translates into CASSPALGNTEAFF.

Many counts were recorded for this clonotype. J is TRBJ2-1 and V is TRBV30, with a possible D match to TRBD1 (6 bases). This CDR3 has 14 amino acids. V shed 5 bases and J shed 0 bases, with 11 bases lying between them. Germline CDR1 is GTSNPN and CDR2 is SVGIG (reference sequence). CDR3 loop: CAWSRGSSYNEQFF. DNA of the CDR3: TGTGCCTGGTCAAGGGGGAGCTCCTACAATGAGCAGTTCTTC.

V is TRBV7-3 and J is TRBJ2-1; 9 bases map to TRBD2. The CDR3 spans 17 residues. Germline CDR1 reads SGHTA; CDR2 reads FQGTGA. V trimming: 4 bases; J trimming: 6 bases; junction bases outside the gene matches: 13. This chain's CDR3 is CASSSPGPAGGSNEQFF. CDR3 DNA sequence: TGTGCCAGCAGCTCCCCGGGACCAGCGGGGGGAAGCAATGAGCAGTTCTTC.

This clonotype occurred many times. The chain carries TRBV9 and TRBJ1-1; unclear D gene. The CDR3 contains 12 residues. The germline V gene encodes CDR1 SGDLS and CDR2 YYNGEE. V shed 0 bases and J shed 3 bases, with 3 bases lying between them. CDR3 residues: CASSVADTEAFF. CDR3 in DNA: TGTGCCAGCAGCGTAGCGGACACTGAAGCTTTCTTT.

This clonotype was recorded a few times. This rearrangement joins TRBV15 to TRBJ2-2; D is ambiguous. Trimming shortened V by 3 bases and J by 7 bases, and 9 bases separated the two germline ends. The V gene's germline CDR1 is LNHNV and CDR2 YYDKDF (reference sequence). The CDR3 loop spans 13 amino acids. The CDR3 sequence is CATSRVEIGELFF. The CDR3 nucleotides read TGTGCCACCAGCAGGGTTGAGATCGGGGAGCTGTTTTTT. Together with reference TRBV15 and TRBJ2-2, the CDR3 gives the full variable domain: DAMVIQNPRYQVTQFGKPVTLSCSQTLNHNVMYWYQQKSSQAPKLLFHYYDKDFNNEADTPDNFQSRRPNTSFCFLDIRSPGLGDTAMYLCATSRVEIGELFFGEGSRLTVL.

This clonotype was detected only a few times. The chain employs TRBV6-1 and TRBJ1-2, with D uncertain. The germline V gene has CDR1 MNHNS and CDR2 SASEGT. V was cut by 2 bases and J by 6 bases, with 7 bases left in between. The CDR3 sequence is 12 residues long. CDR3: CASSEPGDGYTF. Written as DNA, the CDR3 is TGTGCCAGCAGTGAACCAGGAGATGGCTACACCTTC.

This clonotype was found many times. The chain uses TRBV6-1 and TRBJ1-1; 7 bases align to TRBD1. Germline V gives CDR1 MNHNS, CDR2 SASEGT. This CDR3 contains 14 residues. V lost 3 bases and J lost 3; bases outside the gene matches: 4. The CDR3 loop is CASSENTGDTEAFF. The CDR3 DNA reads TGTGCCAGCAGTGAGAACACAGGGGACACTGAAGCTTTCTTT.

This clonotype was counted between two and nine times. The chain joins TRBV15 to TRBJ1-5; D remains unclear. V gave up 0 bases and J gave up 3 bases, with 3 bases separating them. The CDR3 contains 13 residues. CDR1 and CDR2 (germline): LNHNV, YYDKDF (reference sequence). DNA of the CDR3: TGTGCCACCAGCAGAGACCTCAATCAGCCCCAGCATTTT. It yields the protein CATSRDLNQPQHF.

V and J are TRBV6-1 and TRBJ1-4; 8 positions agree with TRBD1. The CDR3 totals 13 residues. Germline V gives CDR1 MNHNS, CDR2 SASEGT. V gave up 7 bases and J gave up 7 bases; unmatched junction bases: 5. This CDR3 reads CASNGRGPEKLFF. In nucleotides, the CDR3 is TGTGCCAGCAATGGCAGGGGGCCTGAAAAACTGTTTTTT.

A few counts support this clonotype. The chain employs TRBV5-1 and TRBJ2-2; the D gene is possibly TRBD1 (5 bases). Germline V gene sequence: CDR1 SGHRS, CDR2 YFSETQ. V shed 6 bases and J shed 4 bases, with 13 bases lying between them. The CDR3 runs 14 residues. This CDR3 reads CASTPDRPTGELFF. The CDR3 DNA reads TGCGCCAGCACACCAGACAGACCCACCGGGGAGCTGTTTTTT.

This clonotype was recorded a few times. The chain is built from TRBV27 and TRBJ2-2; D gene uncertain. Trimming left V 2 bases short and J 5 bases short, with 12 bases between. Germline loops: CDR1 MNHEY, CDR2 SMNVEV (reference sequence). The CDR3 contains 15 residues. CDR3 in amino acids: CASSLNPWGTGELFF. CDR3 coding DNA: TGTGCCAGCAGTTTAAATCCGTGGGGAACCGGGGAGCTGTTTTTT.

This clonotype was counted a few times. The V call is TRBV6-1, the J call TRBJ2-3; D is possibly TRBD2 (6 bases). The CDR3 covers 15 residues. CDR1 is MNHNS, CDR2 SASEGT, per germline. Trimming cost V 6 bases and J 3 bases, with 16 bases left between them. Here the CDR3 reads CASSLRLGGTDTQYF. In DNA form, the CDR3 reads TGTGCCAGCAGCTTGAGGCTGGGGGGAACAGATACGCAGTATTTT.

This clonotype came up many times. The chain employs TRBV28 and TRBJ1-2; perhaps TRBD1 as D (5 bases). Between the trimmed V and J ends, which lost 2 bases and 3 bases, there was a span of 16 bases. The germline gives CDR1 MDHEN, CDR2 SYDVKM. This CDR3 has 16 residues. CDR3 amino acids: CASSLPQRGVDYGYTF. CDR3 DNA: TGTGCCAGCAGTTTACCCCAGCGGGGGGTGGACTATGGCTACACCTTC.

This clonotype showed up many times. CDR3 residues: CASSPDRGRDGYTF. In DNA form, the CDR3 reads TGCGCCAGCAGCCCGGACAGGGGGCGAGATGGCTACACCTTC. V gene TRBV5-1 combines with J gene TRBJ1-2, with 11 nucleotides matching TRBD1. The germline gives CDR1 SGHRS, CDR2 YFSETQ. Germline trimming cut 4 bases from V and 6 bases from J; bases unmatched to any gene: 5. The CDR3 is 14 amino acids.

At least ten counts were recorded for this clonotype. The rearrangement uses TRBV14 and TRBJ2-7; D remains unclear. Germline V CDR1 and CDR2: SGHDN, FVKESK. V was clipped by 0 bases and J by 1 base, with 10 bases between them. The CDR3 contains 15 residues. CDR3 bases: TGTGCCAGCAGCCAAGATAAGGGCGAGTCCTACGAGCAGTACTTC. Protein product: CASSQDKGESYEQYF.

The CDR3 nucleotides read TGTGCCAGTACGGGGGCTCTAAGAGAAAAACTGTTTTTT. This encodes CASTGALREKLFF. The V gene is TRBV19, the J gene TRBJ1-4; tentatively, D is TRBD1 (6 bases). Trimming took off 7 bases at V and 8 bases at J, with 14 bases between the two ends. Germline CDR1 and CDR2: LNHDA and SQIVND (reference sequence). This CDR3 has 13 amino acids.

This clonotype has a count of ten or more. The chain carries TRBV2 and TRBJ2-7; TRBD2 matches 8 bases. V gave up 8 bases and J gave up 4 bases; unmatched junction bases: 16. The V gene's germline CDR1 is SNHLY and CDR2 FYNNEI. The CDR3 spans 16 residues. In DNA form, the CDR3 reads TGTGCCAGCCGCCGTGGGCAGCGGGAGATAATATACGAGCAGTACTTC. This translates into CASRRGQREIIYEQYF.